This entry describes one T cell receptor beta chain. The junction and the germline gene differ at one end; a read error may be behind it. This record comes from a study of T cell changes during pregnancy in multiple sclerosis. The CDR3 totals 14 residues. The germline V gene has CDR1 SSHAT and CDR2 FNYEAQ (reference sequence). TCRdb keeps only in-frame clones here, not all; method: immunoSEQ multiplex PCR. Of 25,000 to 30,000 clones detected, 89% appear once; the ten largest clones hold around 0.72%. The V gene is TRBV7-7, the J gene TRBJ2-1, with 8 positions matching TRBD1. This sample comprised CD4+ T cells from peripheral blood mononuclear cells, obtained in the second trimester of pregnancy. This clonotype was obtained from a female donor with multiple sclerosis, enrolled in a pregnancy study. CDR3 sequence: CASSLDRGNNEQFF. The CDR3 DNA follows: TGTGCTAGCAGCTTAGACAGGGGCAACAATGAGCAGTTCTTC.